The present entry profiles one T cell receptor (beta chain) with its context. Original processing notes: Cell counts per sample came from amplifying reference gene primers. Only in-frame clones appear in the TCRdb table, and some are missing; sequencing was by immunoSEQ multiplex PCR. The V and J calls and clone size come from that table; D and trimming were worked out from the DNA. The sample comprises about 150,000 clones, approximately 85% of which are singletons, and approximately 0.63% rests with the top ten. Germline lookup yields CDR1 MNHEY and CDR2 SMNVEV (reference sequence). The CDR3 consists of 15 residues. V was cut by 0 bases and J by 2 bases, with 9 bases left in between. Seattle patients were enrolled during active infection and followed longitudinally. The data derive from a study of blood T cell repertoires in COVID-19. Study details: Acute-phase and convalescent COVID-19 samples originated in the United States, Italy and Spain. T cells, B-cell-depleted T cells, or PBMCs provided the cDNA or gDNA that served as material.

The sequence was collected from a man aged 55 to 70 with COVID-19, enrolled during active disease. The chain joins TRBV27 to TRBJ2-3; D not certain. Sequencing used peripheral blood. Here the CDR3 DNA reads TGTGCCAGCAGTTTATCCAGGCTCGACACAGATACGCAGTATTTT. Translating gives CASSLSRLDTDTQYF.